This T cell receptor (beta chain) was recovered during a study of blood T cell repertoires in COVID-19. Overall study context: Material from acute and convalescent COVID-19 was sourced from the United States, Italy and Spain.

In the original workflow: Estimation of nucleated cell counts relied on the amplification of reference gene primers. Sequenced by immunoSEQ multiplex PCR; TCRdb stores in-frame clones only, minus some. V and J calls and clone size are given by that table; D and trimming were obtained from the DNA. In the table there are around 190,000 clones, roughly 78% of which are singletons. The germline V gene has CDR1 SGHRS and CDR2 YFSETQ. Trimming took 0 bases from V and 5 from J, leaving 20 bases between them. The CDR3 is made up of 17 amino acids. This chain joins TRBV5-1 and TRBJ2-5; D perhaps matches TRBD2 (7 bases). The sample taken for sequencing was peripheral blood. The sequence derives from a man in his 70s with active or convalescent COVID-19. DNA of the CDR3: TGCGCCAGCAGCTTGGTACAGGGAGGGTTTTCGAGGGAGACCCAGTACTTC. This translates into CASSLVQGGFSRETQYF.